This T cell receptor (beta chain) was obtained from a study of shared clonotypes between healthy human individuals (TCRdb year 2020). Broadly, across the study: A couple of women and a few men aged 18 to 49 years were included in the cohort. Per donor, three plates each were used for CD4 naive and CD4 memory, two for CD8 naive, and one for CD8 memory. To estimate repertoire size and how much clonotype sharing occurs between individuals, the study deeply sequenced the blood TCR repertoires of 4 to 6 healthy adults. Each donor's leukapheresis produced roughly between roughly 0.85 and 9.5 billion PBMCs. To increase sequencing depth and limit assay-specific biases, different laboratories used diverse techniques to prepare libraries and sequence TCR repertoires. Results and caveats for the whole study, not just this receptor: Compared with non-shared clonotypes, clonotypes shared by all four sorted-subset donors had higher generation probabilities. Only blood was sampled, and tissue TCR repertoires likely differ from those in blood. Based on pairwise subsampling, the degree of clonotype sharing among donors was expected to be affected by sequencing depth. Across several donors, around 5% of naive CD4, roughly 3.4% of naive CD8, about 2.3% of memory CD4, and around 0.4% of memory CD8 clonotypes were shared. The genetic and exposure-history diversity represented was limited by the small number of donors. Estimated clonotype richness was generally larger for naive than for memory subsets. Incomplete sequencing was indicated by rarefaction of sorted-subset datasets, despite the large sequencing depth.

The CDR3 runs 16 amino acids, cysteine and phenylalanine included. Only the CDR3 DNA is retained, 48 bases long and in frame from the first base. According to the germline V gene, CDR1 reads MDHEN and CDR2 reads SYDVKM. At the junction V is shortened by 3 bases and J by 0 bases; bases outside the gene matches: 4. TCR CDR3 regions were amplified from genomic DNA by multiplex PCR using the deep immunoSEQ assay. Extracted genomic DNA from each cell subset was distributed evenly across all wells of several immunoSEQ 96-well plates, and each plate was treated as a replicate. Each replicate PCR for sorted subsets received approximately 200 ng genomic DNA, equal to tens of thousands of T cell genomes. The purified libraries were quantified using a Qubit 3.0 fluorometer, sized with a Bioanalyzer 2100, and then quantified again using the KAPA Library Quantification kit. A separate single-read 150-cycle Illumina NextSeq 550 flow cell was used to sequence each immunoSEQ 96-well plate. As for the original processing: The immunoSEQ output contained only junctional sequences without quality scores, so filtering could not match that applied to full-length reads. Sequences were annotated with PyIR, a Python wrapper for IgBLAST v1.9, and V/J genes and CDR3 were assigned using IMGT germline references. Reads were removed for weak V/J assignments (E-value above 1e-6), missing CDR3, stop codons, out-of-frame junctions, or ambiguous translated residues. V3J clonotypes were defined as sequences sharing an identical inferred V gene, J gene, and CDR3 amino acid sequence. To compute the percentage overlap between repertoires, the number of shared unique clonotypes was divided by the size of the smaller repertoire. Repertoire richness was assessed with RTK rarefaction, the Chao1 estimator, and Recon v2.1 estimates of unobserved clonotypes. Generation probabilities were computed with OLGA for all TCRbeta clonotypes obtained by the gDNA method from several donors. As stored in TCRdb, this immuneACCESS dataset retains in-frame rearrangements with V and J assigned. A fraction of the clones does not appear; measured against another copy, unresolved V genes explain less than half of the discrepancy, and the remainder lacks a known reason. V, J and clone size were drawn from that table, and D and trimming were deduced from the DNA. Within this sample are more than 600,000 clones, with approximately 90% of them counted one time only. The top ten constitute about 24% of the sample.

CD8 naive samples consisted of CD45RO-negative cells that were positively selected for CCR7, yielding a CD45RA+CCR7+ population without TemRA cells. Healthy HIV-negative adults with no recently reported acute infections or vaccinations were included as donors. Every donor was a Caucasian adult residing in Nashville, Tennessee, USA. After blood collection by leukapheresis, PBMCs were isolated using Ficoll-Histopaque density gradient centrifugation and then cryopreserved in the vapor phase of liquid nitrogen. Analytical flow cytometry was used to check the purity and quantity of each magnetically sorted T cell population. From each sorted fraction, genomic DNA was isolated and quantified by UV absorbance on a Nanodrop 2000c. As to this clone: No antigen is known for it. Base qualities are not recorded, but no much larger clone differs from it by a single base.

The clonotype was recovered from a man aged 25-45 years in good health. The rearrangement combines TRBV28 with TRBJ1-4; the junction holds 7 bases that match TRBD1. The sample taken for sequencing was naive CD8+ T cells sorted from blood. The cell subset or site label of this sample denotes: CD45RA+CCR7+. The DNA sequence reads TGTGCCAGCAGTTTCTACAGGGGATCAACTAATGAAAAACTGTTTTTT. This yields the protein CASSFYRGSTNEKLFF.